Reported below is one T cell receptor (beta chain). This entry belongs to a study of T cells in Graves' hyperthyroidism and ophthalmopathy. Trimming took 5 bases from V and 7 from J; bases not matched to a gene: 14. Germline values: CDR1 WSHSY, CDR2 SAAADI. The CDR3 is 17 amino acids. RNA transcripts gave rise to amplified TCR beta CDR3 regions. The TCR CDR3 was amplified in a first-round RT-PCR using the HTBI primer set. One entry per CDR3 protein results from TCRdb running MiXCR on the multiplex PCR reads. This sample carries about 610,000 distinct CDR3 sequences, 46% of them seen once, and the ten largest clones take roughly 8.2%.

The chain carries TRBV10-2 and TRBJ2-7; 13 bases agree with TRBD2. Source material: peripheral blood or thyroid tissue (not recorded which). The sequence derives from a woman under 30 with Graves' hyperthyroidism. The CDR3 sequence: CASSRASGGLAGFEQYF. In nucleotides, the CDR3 is TGCGCCAGCAGTCGGGCTAGCGGGGGACTAGCGGGATTTGAGCAGTACTTC.